A single sample gave rise to the 13 T cell receptor beta chains below, sequenced in a study of yellow fever vaccine responses in identical twins. TCRdb ran MiXCR on the RT-PCR reads and lists one entry per CDR3 protein. The table has about 34,000 distinct CDR3 sequences, more than 45% seen once. The material sequenced was T cells from blood (PBMCs), unsorted or a sorted subset (not recorded which), taken before or after yellow fever vaccination (not recorded which). The source is a woman younger than 35 who received the yellow fever vaccine.

This clonotype is labeled as large. The V gene is TRBV11-3, the J gene TRBJ2-1; D may be TRBD1 (6 bases). The CDR3 consists of 13 residues. V was cut by 7 bases and J by 2 bases, with 9 bases left in between. Germline V gene data show CDR1 as SGHNT and CDR2 as YENEEA. For the CDR3, the DNA is TGTGCCAGCAAACAGGGAGCCTACAATGAGCAGTTCTTC. It translates to CASKQGAYNEQFF.

This clonotype showed up just a few times. The chain carries TRBV14 and TRBJ1-2, with unresolved D. V shed 1 base and J shed 3 bases, with 15 bases lying between them. This CDR3 has 16 amino acids. CDR1 is SGHDN and CDR2 is FVKESK in the germline V gene. The CDR3 DNA follows: TGTGCCAGCAGCCAAGCCGAGAGCTACCTCGACTATGGCTACACCTTC. It translates to CASSQAESYLDYGYTF.

This chain links TRBV24-1 with TRBJ2-2; weak D call: TRBD1 (7 bases). The CDR3 loop spans 17 amino acids. V was trimmed by 6 bases and J by 0 bases, leaving 16 bases between them. CDR1 is KGHDR and CDR2 is SFDVKD in the germline V gene. DNA of the CDR3: TGTGCCACCAGTAGTGAGACAGGGACTTCGAACACCGGGGAGCTGTTTTTT. It codes for CATSSETGTSNTGELFF.

This clonotype has more than one count but fewer than ten. The chain recombines TRBV18 with TRBJ2-7, with 10 positions matching TRBD2. The CDR3 runs 15 residues. Germline V gene data show CDR1 as KGHSH and CDR2 as LQKENI. With 2 bases clipped from V and 4 bases from J, the junction kept 5 bases outside the gene matches. CDR3 sequence reads: CASSPVLAGEYEQYF. As DNA, the CDR3 is TGTGCCAGCTCACCAGTTCTAGCGGGAGAATACGAGCAGTACTTC.

The chain employs TRBV19 and TRBJ1-5, with 9 bases that match TRBD1. Trimming removed 6 bases from V and 7 bases from J; junction bases left unmatched: 1. Germline V gene lookup returns CDR1 LNHDA and CDR2 SQIVND (reference sequence). CDR3 length: 12 amino acids. Here the CDR3 DNA reads TGTGCCAGTAGGGACAGGGGCCAGCCCCAGCATTTT. It translates to CASRDRGQPQHF.

A few counts support this clonotype. V usage is TRBV2 and J usage is TRBJ2-7; TRBD1 is a possible D gene (5 bases). Trimming stripped 5 bases from V and 2 bases from J, with 10 bases between. CDR1 and CDR2 (germline): SNHLY, FYNNEI. This CDR3 spans 13 amino acids. CDR3 in DNA: TGTGCCAGCAGTACGGACAACCCCTACGAGCAGTACTTC. Its protein is CASSTDNPYEQYF.

The rearrangement uses TRBV12-3 or TRBV12-4 and TRBJ1-2, with 7 bases aligning to TRBD1. The V segment lost 3 bases and the J segment 5 bases; nucleotides outside the gene matches: 3. CDR3 length: 13 amino acids. In DNA form, the CDR3 reads TGTGCCAGCAGTTTCGGGACAGCGTATGGCTACACCTTC. It specifies CASSFGTAYGYTF.

V usage is TRBV5-1 and J usage is TRBJ2-5; a possible D gene is TRBD1 (5 bases). Trimming removed 1 base at V and 2 bases at J, with 15 bases between. CDR1 SGHRS and CDR2 YFSETQ come from the germline V gene. The CDR3 consists of 16 residues. DNA for the CDR3: TGCGCCAGCAGCTTGTCAGGGCCCGGACAACAAGAGACCCAGTACTTC. Its translation is CASSLSGPGQQETQYF.

The J gene is TRBJ1-6, the V gene TRBV4-3; D remains unclear. V dropped 1 base and J dropped 10 bases, with 14 bases sitting between them. Germline V CDR1 and CDR2: LGHNA, YSLEER. The length of the CDR3 is 15 residues. The CDR3 reads CASSQGQSTGSPLHF. The CDR3 DNA follows: TGCGCCAGCAGCCAAGGCCAGTCAACGGGATCACCCCTCCACTTT.

V and J are TRBV6-1 and TRBJ2-7; D may be TRBD2 (6 bases). This CDR3 is built from 14 residues. Germline lookup yields CDR1 MNHNS and CDR2 SASEGT. The germline V and J ends were trimmed by 1 base and 7 bases, with 14 bases remaining between them. CDR3 nucleotides: TGTGCCAGCAGTGAAGTGGAGCCGGAGGGTGAGCAGTACGTC. Translation gives CASSEVEPEGEQYV.

The chain is built from TRBV3-1 and TRBJ2-1; 12 bases agree with TRBD2. Germline V gene sequence: CDR1 LGHDT, CDR2 YNNKEL (reference sequence). The CDR3 spans 15 residues. With 4 bases clipped from V and 10 bases from J, the junction kept 8 bases outside the gene matches. For the CDR3, the DNA is TGTGCCAGCAGCCCACGACTAGCGGGAGTTCGAGAGCAGTTCTTC. Amino acids: CASSPRLAGVREQFF.

This clonotype occurred a few times. This chain's CDR3 is CASSEAEKVLTDTQYF. The CDR3 nucleotides are TGTGCCAGCAGTGAAGCGGAGAAGGTCCTCACAGATACGCAGTATTTT. V and J are TRBV2 and TRBJ2-3; D ambiguous. V was cut by 0 bases and J by 2 bases, with 12 bases left in between. This CDR3 has 16 residues. CDR1 is SNHLY, CDR2 FYNNEI, per germline.

The chain is built from TRBV11-1 and TRBJ2-3; weak D call: TRBD2 (5 bases). Trimming left V 5 bases short and J 5 bases short, with 11 bases between. The CDR3 has 13 amino acids. Germline V gene sequence: CDR1 SGHAT, CDR2 FQDESV (reference sequence). The CDR3 bases are TGTGCCAGCAGCCACGGGAACAAAGATACGCAGTATTTT. Translation gives CASSHGNKDTQYF.